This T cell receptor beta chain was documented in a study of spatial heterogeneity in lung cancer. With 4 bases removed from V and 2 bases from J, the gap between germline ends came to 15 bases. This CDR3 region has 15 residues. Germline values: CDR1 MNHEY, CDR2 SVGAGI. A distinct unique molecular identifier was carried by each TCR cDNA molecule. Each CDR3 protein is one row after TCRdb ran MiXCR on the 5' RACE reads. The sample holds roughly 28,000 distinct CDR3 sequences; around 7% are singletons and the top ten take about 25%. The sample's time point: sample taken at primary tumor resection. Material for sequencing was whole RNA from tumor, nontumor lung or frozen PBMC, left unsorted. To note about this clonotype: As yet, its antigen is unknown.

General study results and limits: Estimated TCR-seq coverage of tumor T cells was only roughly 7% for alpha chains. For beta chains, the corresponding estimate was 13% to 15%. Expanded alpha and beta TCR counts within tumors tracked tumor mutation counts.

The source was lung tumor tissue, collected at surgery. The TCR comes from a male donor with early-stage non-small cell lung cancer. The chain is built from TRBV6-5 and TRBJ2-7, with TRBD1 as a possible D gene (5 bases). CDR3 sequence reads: CASSFFGRDTYEQYF. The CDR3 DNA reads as TGTGCCAGCAGTTTTTTCGGCAGGGATACCTACGAGCAGTACTTC.